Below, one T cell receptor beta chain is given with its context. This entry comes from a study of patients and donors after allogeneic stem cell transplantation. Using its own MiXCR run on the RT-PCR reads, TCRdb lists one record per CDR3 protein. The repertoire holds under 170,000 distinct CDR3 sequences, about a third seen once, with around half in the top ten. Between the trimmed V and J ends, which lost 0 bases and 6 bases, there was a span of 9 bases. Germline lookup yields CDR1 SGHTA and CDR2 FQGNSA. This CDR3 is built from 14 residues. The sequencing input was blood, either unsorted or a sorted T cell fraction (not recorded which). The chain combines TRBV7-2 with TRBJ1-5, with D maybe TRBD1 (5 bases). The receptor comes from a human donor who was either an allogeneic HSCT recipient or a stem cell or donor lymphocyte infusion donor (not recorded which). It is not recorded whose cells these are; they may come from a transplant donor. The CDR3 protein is CASSLAKGPQPQHF. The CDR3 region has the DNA TGTGCCAGCAGCTTAGCTAAGGGGCCTCAGCCCCAGCATTTT.